Sequencing of this TCR beta chain was carried out in a study of PD-L1 blockade in urothelial cancer. This clone has only a few counts. Assay used: immunoSEQ multiplex PCR; TCRdb lists only in-frame clones, some missing. The table lists tens of thousands of clones, 82% of them singletons, with more than 1.5% in the top ten. Germline CDR1 and CDR2: SEHNR and FQNEAQ (reference sequence). The CDR3 runs to 15 residues. V lost 5 bases and J lost 5, with 18 bases in between. The time point is: pretreatment peripheral blood. This specimen was PBMCs, taken around atezolizumab (anti-PD-L1) treatment. The chain has TRBV7-9 and TRBJ1-1; D is perhaps TRBD1 (5 bases). The receptor was derived from a man aged 50-59 years with urothelial cancer. CDR3 region: CASSGEAQGSTEAFF. For the CDR3, the DNA is TGTGCCAGCAGCGGAGAGGCGCAGGGTTCTACTGAAGCTTTCTTT. Filled out from reference TRBV7-9 and TRBJ1-1, the complete variable domain reads DTGVSQNPRHKITKRGQNVTFRCDPISEHNRLYWYRQTLGQGPEFLTYFQNEAQLEKSRLLSDRFSAERPKGSFSTLEIQRTEQGDSAMYLCASSGEAQGSTEAFFGQGTRLTVV.